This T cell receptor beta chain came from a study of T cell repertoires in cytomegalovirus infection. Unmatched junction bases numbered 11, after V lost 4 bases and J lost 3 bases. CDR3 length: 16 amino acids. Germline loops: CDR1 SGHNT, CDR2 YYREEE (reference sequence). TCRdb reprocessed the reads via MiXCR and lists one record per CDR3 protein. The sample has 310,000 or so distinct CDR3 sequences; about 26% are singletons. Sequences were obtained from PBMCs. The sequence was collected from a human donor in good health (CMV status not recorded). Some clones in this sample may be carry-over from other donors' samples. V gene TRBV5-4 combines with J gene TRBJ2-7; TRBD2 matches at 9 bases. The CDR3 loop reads CASSAQAGLAFYEQYF. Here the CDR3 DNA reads TGTGCCAGCAGCGCCCAGGCGGGACTAGCCTTCTACGAGCAGTACTTC.